This T cell receptor (beta chain) was retrieved from a study of identical twins. Study-level points and caveats: Fewer insertions were carried by abundant cord blood beta clonotypes, but none was seen in memory repertoires. The same donors were not followed; conclusions instead depended on cross-sectional statistical analysis.

Trimming left V 0 bases short and J 7 bases short, with 18 bases between. The CDR3 length is 15 residues. Germline V gene lookup returns CDR1 GTSNPN and CDR2 SVGIG (reference sequence). Unique molecular identifiers were present on the cDNA, which also gained a universal primer site by template switching. One entry per CDR3 protein, called by TCRdb with MiXCR from the 5' RACE reads. The sample has 130,000 to 150,000 distinct CDR3 sequences, under 4.5% seen once; the top ten hold around 8%. This clonotype was detected many times. Its matching antigen is unknown. Source material: memory T cells sorted from blood. V usage is TRBV30 and J usage is TRBJ1-2; perhaps TRBD1 as D (6 bases). The TCR originated in a man aged 18 to 30 in good health. In DNA form, the CDR3 reads TGTGCCTGGAGTGTACCGGGGGCGAACAATGTTGGCTACACCTTC. The encoded protein is CAWSVPGANNVGYTF.